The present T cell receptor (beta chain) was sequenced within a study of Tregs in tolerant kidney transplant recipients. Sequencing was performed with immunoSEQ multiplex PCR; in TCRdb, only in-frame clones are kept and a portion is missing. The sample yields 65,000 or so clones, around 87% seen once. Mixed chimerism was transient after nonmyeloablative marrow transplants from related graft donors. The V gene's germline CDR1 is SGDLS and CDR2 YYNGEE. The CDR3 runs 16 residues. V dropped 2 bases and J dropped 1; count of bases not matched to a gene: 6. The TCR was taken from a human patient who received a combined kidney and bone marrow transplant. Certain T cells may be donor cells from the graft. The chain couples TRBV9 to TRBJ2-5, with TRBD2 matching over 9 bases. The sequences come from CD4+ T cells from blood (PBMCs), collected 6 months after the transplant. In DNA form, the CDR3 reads TGTGCCAGCAGCGTGGGGGCTAGCGGGACCCAAGAGACCCAGTACTTC. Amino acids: CASSVGASGTQETQYF. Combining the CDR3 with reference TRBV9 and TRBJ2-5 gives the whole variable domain DSGVTQTPKHLITATGQRVTLRCSPRSGDLSVYWYQQSLDQGLQFLIQYYNGEERAKGNILERFSAQQFPDLHSELNLSSLELGDSALYFCASSVGASGTQETQYFGPGTRLLVL.